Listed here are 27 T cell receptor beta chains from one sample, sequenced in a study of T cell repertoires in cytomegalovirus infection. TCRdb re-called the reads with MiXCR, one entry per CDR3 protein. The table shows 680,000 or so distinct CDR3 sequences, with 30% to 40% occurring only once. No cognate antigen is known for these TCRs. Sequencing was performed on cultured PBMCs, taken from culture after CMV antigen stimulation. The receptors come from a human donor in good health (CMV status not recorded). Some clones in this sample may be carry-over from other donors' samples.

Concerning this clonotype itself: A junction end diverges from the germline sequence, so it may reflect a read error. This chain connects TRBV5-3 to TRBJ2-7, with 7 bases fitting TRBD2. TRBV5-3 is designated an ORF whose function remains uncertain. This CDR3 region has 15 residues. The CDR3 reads CASSLIRAGAYEQYF. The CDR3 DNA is TGTGCCAGCAGCTTGATCAGGGCGGGAGCATACGAGCAGTACTTC.

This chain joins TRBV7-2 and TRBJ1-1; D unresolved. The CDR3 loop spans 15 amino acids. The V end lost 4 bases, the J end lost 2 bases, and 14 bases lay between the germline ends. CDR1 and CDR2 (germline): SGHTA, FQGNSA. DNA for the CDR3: TGTGCCAGCAGCTCCCCCAGTGGATCAAACACTGAAGCTTTCTTT. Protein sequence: CASSSPSGSNTEAFF.

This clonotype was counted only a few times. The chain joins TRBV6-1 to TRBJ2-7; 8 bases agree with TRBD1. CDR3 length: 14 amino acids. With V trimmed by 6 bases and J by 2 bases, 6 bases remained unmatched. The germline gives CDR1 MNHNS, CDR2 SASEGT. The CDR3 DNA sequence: TGTGCCAGCAGAATCCCGGGACAGGCCTACGAGCAGTACTTC. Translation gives CASRIPGQAYEQYF.

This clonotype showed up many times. DNA for the CDR3: TGTGCCAGCGGGACAGCCATGGCCCACACAGATACGCAGTATTTT. It translates to CASGTAMAHTDTQYF. The genes are TRBV6-1 and TRBJ2-3; TRBD1 agrees at 7 bases. The germline V gene has CDR1 MNHNS and CDR2 SASEGT. CDR3 length: 15 amino acids. J lost 2 bases, V lost 8 bases, and 10 bases had no gene match.

The CDR3 is CASLAANTGELFF. CDR3 DNA sequence: TGTGCCAGCCTAGCAGCGAACACCGGGGAGCTGTTTTTT. V usage is TRBV25-1 and J usage is TRBJ2-2, with a weak D call TRBD2 (5 bases). The length of the CDR3 is 13 residues. Per the germline V gene, CDR1 is MGHDK and CDR2 is SYGVNS. Trimming removed 8 bases at V and 0 bases at J, with 7 bases between.

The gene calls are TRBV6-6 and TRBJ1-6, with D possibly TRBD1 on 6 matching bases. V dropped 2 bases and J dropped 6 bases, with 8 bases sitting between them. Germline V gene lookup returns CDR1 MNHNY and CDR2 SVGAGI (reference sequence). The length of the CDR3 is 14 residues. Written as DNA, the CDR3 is TGTGCCAGCAGTTACCGGGACACTAATTCACCCCTCCACTTT. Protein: CASSYRDTNSPLHF.

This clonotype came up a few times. The CDR3 nucleotides are TGCAGTGCCAAGGGTGCCGGGCGGGAATACAATGAGCAGTTCTTC. Protein sequence: CSAKGAGREYNEQFF. The chain carries TRBV20-1 and TRBJ2-1, with D perhaps TRBD2 (6 bases). The CDR3 has 15 amino acids. The germline CDR1 and CDR2 sequences are DFQATT and SNEGSKA (reference sequence). Trimming shortened V by 6 bases and J by 4 bases, and 19 bases separated the two germline ends.

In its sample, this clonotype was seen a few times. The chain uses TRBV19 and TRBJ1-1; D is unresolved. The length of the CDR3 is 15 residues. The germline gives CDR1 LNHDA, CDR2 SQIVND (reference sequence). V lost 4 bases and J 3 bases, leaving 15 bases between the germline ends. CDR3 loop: CASSTQFGGYTEAFF. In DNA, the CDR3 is TGTGCCAGTAGTACCCAGTTCGGCGGATACACTGAAGCTTTCTTT.

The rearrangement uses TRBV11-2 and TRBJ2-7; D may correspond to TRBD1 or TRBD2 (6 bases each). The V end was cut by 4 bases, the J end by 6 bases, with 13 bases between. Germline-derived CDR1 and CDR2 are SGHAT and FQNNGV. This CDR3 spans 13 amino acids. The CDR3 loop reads CASSYPRGPEQYF. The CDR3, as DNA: TGTGCCAGCAGCTACCCCCGGGGGCCCGAGCAGTACTTC.

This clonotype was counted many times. The CDR3 sequence: CASSLAPSGGTLSYEQYF. As DNA, the CDR3 is TGTGCCAGCAGCTTAGCGCCTAGCGGGGGGACCCTATCCTACGAGCAGTACTTC. This sequence joins TRBV7-2 and TRBJ2-7; 11 nucleotides match TRBD2. The J segment lost 1 base and the V segment lost 0 bases, leaving 8 bases of the junction unmatched. This CDR3 is 18 amino acids long. Germline V lookup: CDR1 SGHTA, CDR2 FQGNSA.

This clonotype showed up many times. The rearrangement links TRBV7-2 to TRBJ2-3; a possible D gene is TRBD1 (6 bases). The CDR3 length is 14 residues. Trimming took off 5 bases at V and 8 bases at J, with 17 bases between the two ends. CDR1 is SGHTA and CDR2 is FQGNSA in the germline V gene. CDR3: CASSLRQVRFTQYF. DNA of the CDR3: TGTGCCAGCAGCCTTCGACAGGTGCGGTTTACGCAGTATTTT.

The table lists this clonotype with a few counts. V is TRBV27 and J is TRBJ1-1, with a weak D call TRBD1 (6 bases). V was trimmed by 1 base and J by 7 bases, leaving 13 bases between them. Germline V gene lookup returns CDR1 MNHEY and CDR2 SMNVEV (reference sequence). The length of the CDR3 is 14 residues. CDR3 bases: TGTGCCAGCAGTTTATTGAACGGAGGGGGTGAAGCTTTCTTT. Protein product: CASSLLNGGGEAFF.

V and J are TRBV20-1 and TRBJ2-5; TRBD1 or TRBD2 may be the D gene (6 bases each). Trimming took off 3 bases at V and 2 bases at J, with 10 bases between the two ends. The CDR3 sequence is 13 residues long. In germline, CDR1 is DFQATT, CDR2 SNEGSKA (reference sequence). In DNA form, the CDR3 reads TGCAGTGCTAGGGCGGGGACACAAGAGACCCAGTACTTC. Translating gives CSARAGTQETQYF.

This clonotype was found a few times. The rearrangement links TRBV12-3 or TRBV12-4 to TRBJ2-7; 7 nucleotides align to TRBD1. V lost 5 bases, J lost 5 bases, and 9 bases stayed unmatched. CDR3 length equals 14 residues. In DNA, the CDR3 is TGTGCCAGCAGTGATGGACAGGAGTTCGACGAGCAGTACTTC. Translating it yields CASSDGQEFDEQYF.

CDR3 region: CASSEFDVYEQYF. CDR3 sequence (DNA): TGTGCCAGCAGTGAATTTGATGTCTACGAGCAGTACTTC. V and J are TRBV6-1 and TRBJ2-7; D not resolved. The V and J ends lost 2 bases and 3 bases respectively, with 8 bases between them. This CDR3 region has 13 residues. CDR1 and CDR2 from the germline V gene are MNHNS and SASEGT.

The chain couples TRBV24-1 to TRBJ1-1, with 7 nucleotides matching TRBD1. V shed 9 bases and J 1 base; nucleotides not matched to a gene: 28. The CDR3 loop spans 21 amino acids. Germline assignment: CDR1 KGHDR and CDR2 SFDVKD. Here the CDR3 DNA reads TGTGCCACCTTAGGGGGCCACAATGATTCAACTCTAGCGGGGCGGAACACTGAAGCTTTCTTT. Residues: CATLGGHNDSTLAGRNTEAFF.

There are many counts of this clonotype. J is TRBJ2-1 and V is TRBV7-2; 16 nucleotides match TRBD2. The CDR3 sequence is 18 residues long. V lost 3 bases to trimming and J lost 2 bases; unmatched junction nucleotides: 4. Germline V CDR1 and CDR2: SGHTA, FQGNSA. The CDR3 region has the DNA TGTGCCAGCAGCTTGCCCGGGACTAGCGGGAGGGCCTACAATGAGCAGTTCTTC. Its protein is CASSLPGTSGRAYNEQFF.

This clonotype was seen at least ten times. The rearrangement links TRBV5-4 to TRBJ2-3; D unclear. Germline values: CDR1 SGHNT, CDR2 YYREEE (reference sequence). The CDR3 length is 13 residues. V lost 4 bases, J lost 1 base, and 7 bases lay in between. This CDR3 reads CASSRPGTDTQYF. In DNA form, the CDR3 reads TGTGCCAGCAGCCGGCCCGGCACAGATACGCAGTATTTT. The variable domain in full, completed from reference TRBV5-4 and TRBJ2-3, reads ETGVTQSPTHLIKTRGQQVTLRCSSQSGHNTVSWYQQALGQGPQFIFQYYREEENGRGNFPPRFSGLQFPNYSSELNVNALELDDSALYLCASSRPGTDTQYFGPGTRLTVL.

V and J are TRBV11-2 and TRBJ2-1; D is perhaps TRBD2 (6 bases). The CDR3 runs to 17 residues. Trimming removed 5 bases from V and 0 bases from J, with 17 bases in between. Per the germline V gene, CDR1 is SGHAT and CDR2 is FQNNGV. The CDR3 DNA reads TGTGCCAGCAGCAATCAACTTCGGGGGTTCTCCTACAATGAGCAGTTCTTC. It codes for CASSNQLRGFSYNEQFF.

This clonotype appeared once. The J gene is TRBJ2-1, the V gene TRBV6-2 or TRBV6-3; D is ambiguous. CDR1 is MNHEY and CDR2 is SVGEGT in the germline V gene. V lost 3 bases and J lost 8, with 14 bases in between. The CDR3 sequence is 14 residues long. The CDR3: CASSYFMGLDEQFF. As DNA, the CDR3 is TGTGCCAGCAGTTATTTTATGGGGTTGGATGAGCAGTTCTTC.

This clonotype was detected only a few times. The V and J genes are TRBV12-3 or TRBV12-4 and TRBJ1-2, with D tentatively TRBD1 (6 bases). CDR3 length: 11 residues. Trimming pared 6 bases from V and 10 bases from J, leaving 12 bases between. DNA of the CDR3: TGTGCCAGCAGCTACAGACAGGACTACACCTTC. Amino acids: CASSYRQDYTF.

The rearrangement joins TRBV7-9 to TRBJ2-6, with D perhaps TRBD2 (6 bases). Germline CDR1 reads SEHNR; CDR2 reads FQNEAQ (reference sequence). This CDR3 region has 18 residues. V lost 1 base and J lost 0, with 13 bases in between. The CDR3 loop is CASSLVGGNHSGANVLTF. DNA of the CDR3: TGTGCCAGCAGCTTAGTGGGAGGTAACCACTCTGGGGCCAACGTCCTGACTTTC.

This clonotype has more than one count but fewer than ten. CDR3 in amino acids: CASSIQGADSYEQYF. In DNA form, the CDR3 reads TGTGCCAGCAGTATTCAGGGGGCCGACTCCTACGAGCAGTACTTC. The genes are TRBV6-6 and TRBJ2-7, with 8 bases aligning to TRBD1. The CDR3 extends over 15 amino acids. The junction had 6 bases not matched to a gene; V was cut back by 5 bases and J by 0 bases. Germline CDR1 reads MNHNY; CDR2 reads SVGAGI (reference sequence).

This chain's CDR3 is CASSLQGRYTEAFF. The CDR3 nucleotides read TGTGCCAGCAGCTTGCAGGGCCGCTACACTGAAGCTTTCTTT. The chain joins TRBV5-6 to TRBJ1-1; D may be TRBD1 (5 bases). There are 14 residues in the CDR3. Germline V lookup: CDR1 SGHDT, CDR2 YYEEEE. The V end lost 1 base, the J end lost 3 bases, and 10 bases lay between the germline ends.

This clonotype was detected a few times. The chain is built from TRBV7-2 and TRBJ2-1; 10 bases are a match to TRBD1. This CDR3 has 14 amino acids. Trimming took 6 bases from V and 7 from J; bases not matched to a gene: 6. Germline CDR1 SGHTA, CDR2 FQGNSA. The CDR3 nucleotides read TGTGCCAGCAGACGAGGGACAGGGGCGAATGAGCAGTTCTTC. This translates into CASRRGTGANEQFF.

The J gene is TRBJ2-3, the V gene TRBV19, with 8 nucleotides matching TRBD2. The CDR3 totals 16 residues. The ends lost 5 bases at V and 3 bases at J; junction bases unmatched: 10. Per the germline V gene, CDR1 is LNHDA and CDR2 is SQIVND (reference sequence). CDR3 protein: CASSGSVTGGTDTQYF. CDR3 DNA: TGTGCCAGTAGTGGATCCGTGACGGGAGGGACAGATACGCAGTATTTT.

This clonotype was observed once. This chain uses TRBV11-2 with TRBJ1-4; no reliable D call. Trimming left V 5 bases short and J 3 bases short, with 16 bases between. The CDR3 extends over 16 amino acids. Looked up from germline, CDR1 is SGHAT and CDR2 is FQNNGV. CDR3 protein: CASSKGTAVANEKLFF. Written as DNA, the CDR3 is TGTGCCAGCAGCAAGGGTACAGCTGTAGCTAATGAAAAACTGTTTTTT.